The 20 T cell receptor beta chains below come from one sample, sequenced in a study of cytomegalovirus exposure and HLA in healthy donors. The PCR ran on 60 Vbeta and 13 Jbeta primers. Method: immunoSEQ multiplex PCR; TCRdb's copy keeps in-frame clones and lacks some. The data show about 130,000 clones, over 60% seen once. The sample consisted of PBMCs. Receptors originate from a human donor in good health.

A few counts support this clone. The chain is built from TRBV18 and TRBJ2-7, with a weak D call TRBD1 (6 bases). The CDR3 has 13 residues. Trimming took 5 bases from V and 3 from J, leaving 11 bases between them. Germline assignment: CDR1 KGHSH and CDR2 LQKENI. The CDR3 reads CASSFGQIYEQYF. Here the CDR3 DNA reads TGTGCCAGCTCATTTGGACAGATCTACGAGCAGTACTTC.

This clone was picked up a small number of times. CDR3 loop: CATSREGLWPEAFF. The CDR3 DNA follows: TGTGCCACCAGCAGGGAAGGACTATGGCCTGAAGCTTTCTTT. The J gene is TRBJ1-1, the V gene TRBV15, with D uncertain. The CDR3 loop spans 14 amino acids. The V end lost 3 bases, the J end lost 6 bases, and 14 bases lay between the germline ends. From germline, CDR1 is LNHNV and CDR2 YYDKDF (reference sequence).

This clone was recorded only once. The CDR3 region has the DNA TGTGCCAGCAGCTTAACGGGGGGATGGAGCACTGGGGCCAACGTCCTGACTTTC. This sequence encodes CASSLTGGWSTGANVLTF. V and J are TRBV7-3 and TRBJ2-6, with TRBD2 as a possible D gene (6 bases). CDR1 SGHTA and CDR2 FQGTGA come from the germline V gene. Deletions cut 0 bases from V and 2 bases from J, with 14 bases between. The CDR3 sequence is 18 residues long.

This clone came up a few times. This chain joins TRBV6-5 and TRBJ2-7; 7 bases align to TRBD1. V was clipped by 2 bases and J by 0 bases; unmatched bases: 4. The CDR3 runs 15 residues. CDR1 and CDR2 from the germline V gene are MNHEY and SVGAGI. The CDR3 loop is CASSYGAGGSYEQYF. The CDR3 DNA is TGTGCCAGCAGTTACGGGGCAGGGGGCTCCTACGAGCAGTACTTC.

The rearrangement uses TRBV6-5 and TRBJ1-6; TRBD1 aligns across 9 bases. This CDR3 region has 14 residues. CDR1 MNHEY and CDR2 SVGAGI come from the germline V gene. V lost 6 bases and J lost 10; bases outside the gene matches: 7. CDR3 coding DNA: TGTGCCAGCAGACCCGGGACAGGGATGTCACCCCTCCACTTT. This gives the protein CASRPGTGMSPLHF.

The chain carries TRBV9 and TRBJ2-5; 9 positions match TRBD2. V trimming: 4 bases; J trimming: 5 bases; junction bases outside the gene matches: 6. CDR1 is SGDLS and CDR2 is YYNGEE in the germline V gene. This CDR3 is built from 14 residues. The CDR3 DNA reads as TGTGCCAGCAGCTCCGGACTAGCGACGGAGACCCAGTACTTC. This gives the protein CASSSGLATETQYF.

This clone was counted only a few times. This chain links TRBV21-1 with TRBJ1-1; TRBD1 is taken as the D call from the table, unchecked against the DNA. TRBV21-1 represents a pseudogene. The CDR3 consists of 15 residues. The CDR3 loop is CASIQKQGAKTEAFF. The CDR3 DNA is TGTGCCAGCATACAAAAACAGGGGGCGAAGACTGAAGCTTTCTTT.

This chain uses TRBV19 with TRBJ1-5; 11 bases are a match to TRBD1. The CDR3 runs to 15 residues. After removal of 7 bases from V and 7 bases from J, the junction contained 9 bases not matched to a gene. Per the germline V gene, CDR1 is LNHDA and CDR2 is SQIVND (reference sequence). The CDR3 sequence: CASKRTGGPGQPQHF. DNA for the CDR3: TGTGCCAGTAAAAGGACAGGGGGCCCGGGGCAGCCCCAGCATTTT.

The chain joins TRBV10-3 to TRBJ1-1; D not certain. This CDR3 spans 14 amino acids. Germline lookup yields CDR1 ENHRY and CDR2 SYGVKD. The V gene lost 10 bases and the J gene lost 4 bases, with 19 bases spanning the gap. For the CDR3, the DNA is TGTGCCACCCAAGACCTAGGCTTTAGCACTGAAGCTTTCTTT. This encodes CATQDLGFSTEAFF.

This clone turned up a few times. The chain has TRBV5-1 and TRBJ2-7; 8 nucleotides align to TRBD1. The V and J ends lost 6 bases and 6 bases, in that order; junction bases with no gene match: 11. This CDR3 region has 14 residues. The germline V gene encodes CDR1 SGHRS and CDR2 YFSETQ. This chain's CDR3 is CASTTGTGEGEQYF. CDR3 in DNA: TGCGCCAGCACGACCGGGACAGGCGAGGGCGAGCAGTACTTC. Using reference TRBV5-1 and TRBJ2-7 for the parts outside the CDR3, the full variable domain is KAGVTQTPRYLIKTRGQQVTLSCSPISGHRSVSWYQQTPGQGLQFLFEYFSETQRNKGNFPGRFSGRQFSNSRSEMNVSTLELGDSALYLCASTTGTGEGEQYFGPGTRLTVT.

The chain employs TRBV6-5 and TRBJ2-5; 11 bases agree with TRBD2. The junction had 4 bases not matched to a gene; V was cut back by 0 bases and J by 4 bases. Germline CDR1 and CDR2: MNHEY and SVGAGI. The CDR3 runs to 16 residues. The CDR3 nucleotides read TGTGCCAGCAGTTACTCGGTACTAGCGGGGGTAGAGACCCAGTACTTC. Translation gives CASSYSVLAGVETQYF.

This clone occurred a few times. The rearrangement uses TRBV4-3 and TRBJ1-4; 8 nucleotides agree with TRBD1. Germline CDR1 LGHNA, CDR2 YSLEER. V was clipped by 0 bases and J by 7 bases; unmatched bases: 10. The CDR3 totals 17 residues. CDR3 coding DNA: TGCGCCAGCAGCCAAGATCGGGCAGGGGGCCTGGGTGAAAAACTGTTTTTT. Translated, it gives CASSQDRAGGLGEKLFF.

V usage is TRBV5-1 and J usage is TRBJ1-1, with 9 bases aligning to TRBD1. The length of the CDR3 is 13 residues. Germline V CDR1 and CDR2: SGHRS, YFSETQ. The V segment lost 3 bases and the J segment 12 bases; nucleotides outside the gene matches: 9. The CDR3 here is CASSWGQGGAPFF. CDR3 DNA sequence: TGCGCCAGCAGCTGGGGACAGGGCGGAGCGCCTTTCTTT.

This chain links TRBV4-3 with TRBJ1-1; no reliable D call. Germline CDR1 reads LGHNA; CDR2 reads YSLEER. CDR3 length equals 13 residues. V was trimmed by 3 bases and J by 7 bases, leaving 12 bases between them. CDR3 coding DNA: TGCGCCAGCAGCCACTTGACAAATAGTGAAGCTTTCTTT. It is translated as CASSHLTNSEAFF.

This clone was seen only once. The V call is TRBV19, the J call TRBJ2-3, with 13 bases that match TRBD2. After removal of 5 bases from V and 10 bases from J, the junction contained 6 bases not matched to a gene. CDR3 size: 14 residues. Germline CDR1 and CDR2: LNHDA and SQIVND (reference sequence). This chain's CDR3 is CASSLGTSGMSQYF. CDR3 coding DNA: TGTGCCAGTAGTCTCGGGACTAGCGGGATGTCGCAGTATTTT.

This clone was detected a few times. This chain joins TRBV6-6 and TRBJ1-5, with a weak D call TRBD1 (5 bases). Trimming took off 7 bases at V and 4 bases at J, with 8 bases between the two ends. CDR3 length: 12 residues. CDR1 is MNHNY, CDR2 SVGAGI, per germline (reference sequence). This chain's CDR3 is CASNQGNQPQHF. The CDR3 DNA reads TGTGCCAGCAACCAGGGAAATCAGCCCCAGCATTTT.

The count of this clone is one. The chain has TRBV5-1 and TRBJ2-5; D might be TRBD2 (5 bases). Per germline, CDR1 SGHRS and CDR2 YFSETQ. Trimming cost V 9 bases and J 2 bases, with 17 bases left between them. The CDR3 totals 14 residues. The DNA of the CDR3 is TGCGCCACCACGGACCCGGGGTTGCAAGAGACCCAGTACTTC. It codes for CATTDPGLQETQYF.

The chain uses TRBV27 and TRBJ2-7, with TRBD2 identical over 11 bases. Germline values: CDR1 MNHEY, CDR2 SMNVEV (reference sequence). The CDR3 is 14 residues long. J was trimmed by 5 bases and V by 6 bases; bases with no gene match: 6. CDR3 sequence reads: CASRDSGRANEQYF. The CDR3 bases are TGTGCCAGCAGGGATAGCGGGAGGGCTAACGAGCAGTACTTC.

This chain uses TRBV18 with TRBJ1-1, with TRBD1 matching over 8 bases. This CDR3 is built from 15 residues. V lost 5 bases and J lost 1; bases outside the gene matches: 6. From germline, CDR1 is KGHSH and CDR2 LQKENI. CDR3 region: CASSSRTGQNTEAFF. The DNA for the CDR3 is TGTGCCAGCTCAAGCCGGACAGGGCAGAACACTGAAGCTTTCTTT.

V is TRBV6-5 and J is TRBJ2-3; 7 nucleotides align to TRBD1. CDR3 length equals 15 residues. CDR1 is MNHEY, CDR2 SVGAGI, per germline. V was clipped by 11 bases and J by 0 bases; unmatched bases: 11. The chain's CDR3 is CAVWRQGTSTDTQYF. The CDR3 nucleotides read TGTGCCGTTTGGCGACAGGGAACTAGCACAGATACGCAGTATTTT.